The 4 T cell receptor beta chains below all came from one sample that was sequenced in a study of T cells after posttransplantation cyclophosphamide. Sequencing used immunoSEQ multiplex PCR; TCRdb keeps in-frame clones, though not all of them. In total the sample includes 40,000 to 45,000 clones, none of them seen once. Material: PBMCs. These TCRs come from a man aged 40-55 years in good health, CMV-negative, and a related stem cell transplant donor.

This clone showed up many times. The chain joins TRBV19 to TRBJ1-1, with D tentatively TRBD1 (5 bases). Germline CDR1 LNHDA, CDR2 SQIVND (reference sequence). V dropped 7 bases and J dropped 4 bases, with 13 bases sitting between them. This CDR3 is 13 amino acids long. The CDR3 spells CASNVGLGTEAFF. CDR3 bases: TGTGCCAGTAACGTGGGGCTGGGCACTGAAGCTTTCTTT.

This clone occurred many times. The rearrangement joins TRBV6-1 to TRBJ1-2; the match to TRBD1 covers 8 bases. The CDR3 totals 15 residues. The germline V gene encodes CDR1 MNHNS and CDR2 SASEGT. J lost 7 bases, V lost 6 bases, and 13 bases had no gene match. CDR3 protein: CASSEGGRGRLGYTF. The CDR3 bases are TGTGCCAGCAGCGAGGGCGGCAGGGGGCGCCTTGGCTACACCTTC.

This clone was picked up a small number of times. In DNA, the CDR3 is TGTGCCAGCTCACCCCAGGGTACAACTAATGAAAAACTGTTTTTT. Translation gives CASSPQGTTNEKLFF. V and J are TRBV18 and TRBJ1-4, with D maybe TRBD1 (5 bases). The germline gives CDR1 KGHSH, CDR2 LQKENI. The CDR3 spans 15 residues. Trimming left V 3 bases short and J 0 bases short, with 8 bases between.

V usage is TRBV27 and J usage is TRBJ1-1, with D perhaps matching TRBD1 (5 bases). The CDR3 has 16 amino acids. Germline CDR1 and CDR2: MNHEY and SMNVEV (reference sequence). V shed 5 bases and J shed 0 bases, with 16 bases lying between them. The CDR3: CASSPWAGIMNTEAFF. The CDR3 DNA sequence: TGTGCCAGCAGTCCCTGGGCAGGGATCATGAACACTGAAGCTTTCTTT.